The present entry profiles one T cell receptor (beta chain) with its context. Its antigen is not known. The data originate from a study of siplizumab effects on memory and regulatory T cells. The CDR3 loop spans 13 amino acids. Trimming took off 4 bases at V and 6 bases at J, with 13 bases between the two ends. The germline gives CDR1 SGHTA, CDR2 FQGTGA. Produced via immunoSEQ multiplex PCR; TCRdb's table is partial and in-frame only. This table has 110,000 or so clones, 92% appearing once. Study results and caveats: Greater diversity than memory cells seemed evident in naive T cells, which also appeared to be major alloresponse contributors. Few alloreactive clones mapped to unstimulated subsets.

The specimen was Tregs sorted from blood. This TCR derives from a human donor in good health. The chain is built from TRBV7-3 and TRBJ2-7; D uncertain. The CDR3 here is CASSSTHYSEQYF. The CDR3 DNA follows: TGTGCCAGCAGCTCGACCCACTATTCCGAGCAGTACTTC.